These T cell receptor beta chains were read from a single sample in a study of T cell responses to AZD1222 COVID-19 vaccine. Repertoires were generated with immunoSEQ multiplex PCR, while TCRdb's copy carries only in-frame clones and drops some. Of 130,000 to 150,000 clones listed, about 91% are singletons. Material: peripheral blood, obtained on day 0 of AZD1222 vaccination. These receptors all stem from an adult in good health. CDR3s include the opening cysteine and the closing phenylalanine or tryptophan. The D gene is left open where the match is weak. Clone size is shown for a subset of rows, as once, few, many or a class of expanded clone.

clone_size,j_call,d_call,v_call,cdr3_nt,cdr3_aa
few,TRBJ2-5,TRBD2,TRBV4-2,TGTGCCAGCAGCCCGGGACTAGCGGGCGAGACCCAGTACTTC,CASSPGLAGETQYF
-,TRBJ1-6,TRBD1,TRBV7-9,TGTGCCAGCGACAGGGGTGATTCACCCCTCCACTTT,CASDRGDSPLHF
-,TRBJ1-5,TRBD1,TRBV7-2,TGTGCCAGCAGCAGCCGGACAGGCCAGGGGCAGCCCCAGCATTTT,CASSSRTGQGQPQHF
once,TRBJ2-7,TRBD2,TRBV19,TGTGCCAGTAGCCTCGTATTGGGACTAGAATCCCGCGAGCAGTACTTC,CASSLVLGLESREQYF
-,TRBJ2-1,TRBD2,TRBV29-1,TGCAGCGTTGAAGGGTGGACTAGCGGGGGGGACTTTACCTCCTACAATGAGCAGTTCTTC,CSVEGWTSGGDFTSYNEQFF
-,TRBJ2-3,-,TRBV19,TGTGCCAGTAGTATCCGTCGTCACCCTGGCACAGATACGCAGTATTTT,CASSIRRHPGTDTQYF
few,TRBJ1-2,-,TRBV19,TGTGCCAGTAGAGACAACTCCTACTATGGCTACACCTTC,CASRDNSYYGYTF
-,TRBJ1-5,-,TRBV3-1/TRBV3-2,TGTGCCAGCAGCCACGATACAGGGCCCTTACAGCCCCAGCATTTT,CASSHDTGPLQPQHF
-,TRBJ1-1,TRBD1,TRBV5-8,TGTGCCAGCAGCCCTCGACAGGGATCCATGAACACTGAAGCTTTCTTT,CASSPRQGSMNTEAFF
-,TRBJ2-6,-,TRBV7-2,TGTGCCAGCAGTCCGATTAGGGCTGGGGCCAACGTCCTGACTTTC,CASSPIRAGANVLTF
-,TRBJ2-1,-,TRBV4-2,TGTGCCAGCAGCCAAATTAAGGGGGATGAGCAGTTCTTC,CASSQIKGDEQFF
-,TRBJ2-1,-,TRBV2,TGTGCCAGCAGGAGGGGGGCCCCCTCCTACAATGAGCAGTTCTTC,CASRRGAPSYNEQFF
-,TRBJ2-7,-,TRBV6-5,TGTGCCAGCAGTTACTCGGCAGGCTCCTACGAGCAGTACTTC,CASSYSAGSYEQYF
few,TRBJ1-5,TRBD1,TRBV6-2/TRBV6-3,TGTGCCAGCAGTCGTTCTCAGGGCGAGGGACAGCAGCCCCAGCATTTT,CASSRSQGEGQQPQHF
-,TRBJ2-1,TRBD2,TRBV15,TGTGCCACTTATAGCGGGGGGGCCCTCAATGAGCAGTTCTTC,CATYSGGALNEQFF
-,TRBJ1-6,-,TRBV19,TGTGCCAGTAGTATCCTCTCCTATAATTCACCCCTCCACTTT,CASSILSYNSPLHF
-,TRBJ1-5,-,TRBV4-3,TGCGCCAGCGCACTTTACATAGATAGCAATCAGCCCCAGCATTTT,CASALYIDSNQPQHF
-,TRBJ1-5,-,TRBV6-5,TGTGCCAGCAGTTACGCCCCGACTTTGGGTCAGCCCCAGCATTTT,CASSYAPTLGQPQHF
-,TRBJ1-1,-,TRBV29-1,TGCAGCGTAGAGGGCAGGGGAAGGAACACTGAAGCTTTCTTT,CSVEGRGRNTEAFF
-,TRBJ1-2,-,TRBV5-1,TGCGCCAGCAGCTTGGAGCGGGGGAACTATGGCTACACCTTC,CASSLERGNYGYTF
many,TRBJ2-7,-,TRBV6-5,TGTGCCAGCAGTTACTCGGGCAGTAACTACGAGCAGTACTTC,CASSYSGSNYEQYF
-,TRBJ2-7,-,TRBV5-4,TGTGCCAGCAGCCCGGGACGACGAGCGAACGAGCAGTACTTC,CASSPGRRANEQYF
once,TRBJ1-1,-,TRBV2,TGTGCCAGCAATCAGGGGAGCACTGAAGCTTTCTTT,CASNQGSTEAFF
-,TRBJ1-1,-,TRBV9,TGTGCCAGCAGCGTAGGCCCTCGACAGGCTGGGTCCGTAGGGGCTTTCTTT,CASSVGPRQAGSVGAFF
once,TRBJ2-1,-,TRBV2,TGTGCCAGCAGTCTCACGAGACTGGTAGGCTCTTACAATGAGCAGTTCTTC,CASSLTRLVGSYNEQFF
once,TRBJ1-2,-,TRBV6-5,TGTGCCAGCAGTTTTAGTTCCGGGACTAACTATGGCTACACCTTC,CASSFSSGTNYGYTF
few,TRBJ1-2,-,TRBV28,TGTGCCAGCAGTTTAGAACAATTAAACTATGGCTACACCTTC,CASSLEQLNYGYTF
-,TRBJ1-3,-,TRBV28,TGTGCCAGCAGTCCGCTGACATTTGGAAACACCATATATTTT,CASSPLTFGNTIYF
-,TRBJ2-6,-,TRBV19,TGTGCCAGTACCCGTTGGGGGGACGCCCATTTCTCTGGGGCCAACGTCCTGACTTTC,CASTRWGDAHFSGANVLTF
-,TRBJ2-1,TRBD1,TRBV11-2,TGTGCCAGCAGCTTTACAGGGGGCGGCTACAATGAGCAGTTCTTC,CASSFTGGGYNEQFF
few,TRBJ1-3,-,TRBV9,TGTGCCAGCAGCGTAGGAGGGGCCTGGTCTGGAAACACCATATATTTT,CASSVGGAWSGNTIYF
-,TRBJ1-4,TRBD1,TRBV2,TGTGCCAGCAGTTGGACAGGGATGGATGAAAAACTGTTTTTT,CASSWTGMDEKLFF
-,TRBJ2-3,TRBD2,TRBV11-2,TGTGCCAGCAGCTCCCTCCAGCGGGGGCGGGAAGGCACAGATACGCAGTATTTT,CASSSLQRGREGTDTQYF
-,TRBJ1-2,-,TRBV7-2,TGTGCCAGCAGCTTAAACCAGGGGACTATGGGCTACACCTTC,CASSLNQGTMGYTF
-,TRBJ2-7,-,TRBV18,TGTGCCAGCTCACCACCGTCTCTAACCGCAGGGGAGCAGTACTTC,CASSPPSLTAGEQYF
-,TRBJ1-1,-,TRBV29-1,TGCAGCGTTGAAGAACAGCCGAACACTGAAGCTTTCTTT,CSVEEQPNTEAFF
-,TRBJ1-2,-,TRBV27,TGTGCCAGCAGCCCTTGGGCGGGGAAGCTTGGCTACACCTTC,CASSPWAGKLGYTF
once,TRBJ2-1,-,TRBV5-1,TGCGCCAGCAGCCCGGACCCGGGGGGCTCGGGCAATGAGCAGTTCTTC,CASSPDPGGSGNEQFF
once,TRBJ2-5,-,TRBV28,TGTGCCAGCAGTAGCCGCGGACAGGCAGGGAGGAGAGAGACCCAGTACTTC,CASSSRGQAGRRETQYF
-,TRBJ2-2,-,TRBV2,TGTGCCAGCAGTGGGGCTTGGAGGGAGCTGTTTTTT,CASSGAWRELFF
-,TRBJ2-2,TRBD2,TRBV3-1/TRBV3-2,TGTGCCAGCAGCCCCTCGGGGGGGCGAGGCACCGGGGAGCTGTTTTTT,CASSPSGGRGTGELFF
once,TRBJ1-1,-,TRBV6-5,TGTGCCAGCAGTCGGGACCTCAGGGTTGCTGAAGCTTTCTTT,CASSRDLRVAEAFF
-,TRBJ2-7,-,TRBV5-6,TGTGCCAGCAGCTTGTTCGACAGAATCTACGAGCAGTACTTC,CASSLFDRIYEQYF
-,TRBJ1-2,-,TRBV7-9,TGTGCCAGCAGCTTAGAAGATTCGGGTGGCTACACCTTC,CASSLEDSGGYTF